This record concerns one T cell receptor (beta chain) sequence. Its ends do not fully match the called genes, so a read error is possible. This specimen belongs to a study of cytomegalovirus exposure and HLA in healthy donors. CDR3 length: 12 residues. The germline CDR1 and CDR2 sequences are SQVTM and ANQGSEA. Primers for the PCR totalled 60 Vbeta and 13 Jbeta. Clones were read by immunoSEQ multiplex PCR, and TCRdb kept only the in-frame ones, dropping some. The sample carries 150,000 to 200,000 clones, about 75% recorded once. The receptor was derived from a woman aged 40 to 50 in good health and CMV-seropositive. The source material was PBMCs. The chain employs TRBV29-1 and TRBJ1-1; TRBD1 matches at 8 bases. CDR3 DNA sequence: TGCAGCGTAATATCCGGGACAGGACCCCCGGTCTTT. Translation gives CSVISGTGPPVF. The full variable domain, its missing parts supplied by reference TRBV29-1 and TRBJ1-1, is SAVISQKPSRDICQRGTSLTIQCQVDSQVTMMFWYRQQPGQSLTLIATANQGSEATYESGFVIDKFPISRPNLTFSTLTVSNMSPEDSSIYLCSVISGTGPPVFGQGTRLTVV.